This record covers a single TCR beta chain. As yet, its antigen is unknown. This entry comes from a study of siplizumab effects on memory and regulatory T cells. The CDR3 covers 15 residues. The germline V and J ends were trimmed by 4 bases and 0 bases, with 10 bases remaining between them. Germline V CDR1 and CDR2: KGHSH, LQKENI. The protocol was immunoSEQ multiplex PCR, while the TCRdb copy is restricted to in-frame clones and leaves out a portion. This sample has about 120,000 clones, with over 85% found just once. Study-level findings and limits: In unstimulated cells, naive T cells appeared more diverse than memory T cells and seemed major alloresponse contributors.

This clonotype originated in a human donor in good health. The chain joins TRBV18 to TRBJ1-3; D remains ambiguous. The sample comprised non-Treg CD4+ T cells sorted from blood. Written as DNA, the CDR3 is TGTGCCAGCTCACGAACTTACAGCTCTGGAAACACCATATATTTT. This encodes CASSRTYSSGNTIYF.